The clone carrying this TCR beta chain has only one observation. The data were taken from a study of STAT5B mutations in CD4+ large granular lymphocyte leukemia. This was a survey-level run. Sequencing used immunoSEQ multiplex PCR; TCRdb keeps in-frame clones, though not all of them. There are nearly 35,000 clones in the sample; 65% to 70% occur only once, and about 2% lies in the top ten. Healthy controls were blood donor buffy coats. The TCR comes from a human donor in good health. What was sequenced was CD4+ T cells from blood buffy coats.

This chain's CDR3 is CASSPYLGKQGYTF. DNA of the CDR3: TGTGCCAGCAGTCCTTATCTGGGAAAACAAGGCTACACCTTC. The rearrangement joins TRBV2 to TRBJ1-2; D gene ambiguous. CDR3 length: 14 residues. Germline V gene sequence: CDR1 SNHLY, CDR2 FYNNEI. The ends were cut back, 5 bases at V and 8 bases at J, with 18 bases in the middle.